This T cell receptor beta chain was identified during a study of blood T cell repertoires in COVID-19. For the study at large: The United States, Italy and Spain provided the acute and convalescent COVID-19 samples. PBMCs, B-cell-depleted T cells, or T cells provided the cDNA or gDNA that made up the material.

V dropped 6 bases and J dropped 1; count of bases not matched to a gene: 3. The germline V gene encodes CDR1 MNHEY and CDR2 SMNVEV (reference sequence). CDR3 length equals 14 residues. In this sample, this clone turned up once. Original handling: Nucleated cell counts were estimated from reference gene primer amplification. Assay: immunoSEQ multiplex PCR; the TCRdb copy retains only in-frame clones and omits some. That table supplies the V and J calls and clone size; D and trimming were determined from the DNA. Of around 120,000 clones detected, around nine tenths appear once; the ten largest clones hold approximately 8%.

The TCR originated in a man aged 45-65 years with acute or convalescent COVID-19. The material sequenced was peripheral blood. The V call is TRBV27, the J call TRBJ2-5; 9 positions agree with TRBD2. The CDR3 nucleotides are TGTGCCAGCAGCCGACTAGCGGTCCAAGAGACCCAGTACTTC. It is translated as CASSRLAVQETQYF.